This T cell receptor (beta chain) came from a study of control samples from healthy donors and cancer patients. The data were produced by immunoSEQ multiplex PCR, yet TCRdb's version contains in-frame clones alone and is incomplete. The table lists roughly 120,000 clones, just under 95% of them singletons. CDR1 LNHDA and CDR2 SQIVND come from the germline V gene (reference sequence). This CDR3 has 14 residues. The V end was cut by 5 bases, the J end by 0 bases, with 10 bases between. This TCR was recovered from a man aged 25-45 years in good health. Sequencing was performed on blood. The rearrangement links TRBV19 to TRBJ1-1; no clear D. The CDR3 DNA sequence: TGTGCCAGTAGTGTCGACGGATTGAACACTGAAGCTTTCTTT. Residues: CASSVDGLNTEAFF.